Shown below are 5 T cell receptor beta chains from a single sample sequenced in a study of identical twins. TCRdb fed the 5' RACE reads into MiXCR, producing one record per CDR3 protein. The sample gives about 530,000 distinct CDR3 sequences, around 20% of which show up once; 0.45% to 0.5% is in the top ten. The sample also formed part of further work on yellow fever vaccine responses in identical twins.

The sample taken for sequencing was CD4+ T cells sorted from blood. These receptors were taken from a woman aged 18-29 years in good health.

This clonotype was detected only a few times. The V gene is TRBV5-1, the J gene TRBJ2-1; 7 bases match TRBD2. V was clipped by 4 bases and J by 3 bases; unmatched bases: 7. The CDR3 loop spans 15 amino acids. The germline V gene encodes CDR1 SGHRS and CDR2 YFSETQ. CDR3 in amino acids: CASSLIAGDYNEQFF. CDR3 in DNA: TGCGCCAGCAGCCTGATAGCGGGTGACTACAATGAGCAGTTCTTC.

This clonotype was counted only a few times. The chain couples TRBV7-2 to TRBJ2-1; TRBD2 matches at 10 bases. CDR1 is SGHTA and CDR2 is FQGNSA in the germline V gene. The CDR3 consists of 15 residues. V gave up 3 bases and J gave up 6 bases; unmatched junction bases: 5. CDR3 DNA sequence: TGTGCCAGCAGCTTTAAATCTAGCGGGAGCAATGAGCAGTTCTTC. The encoded protein is CASSFKSSGSNEQFF.

This rearrangement joins TRBV12-3 or TRBV12-4 to TRBJ2-2; 9 positions agree with TRBD1. Trimming at V came to 5 bases and at J to 0 bases, leaving 4 bases not matched to a gene. CDR3 length: 16 residues. The CDR3: CASSNRGLANTGELFF. In DNA form, the CDR3 reads TGTGCCAGCAGTAACAGGGGGCTGGCGAACACCGGGGAGCTGTTTTTT.

This clonotype was recorded a few times. V is TRBV5-1 and J is TRBJ1-1; 7 positions match TRBD1. The length of the CDR3 is 15 residues. With 2 bases clipped from V and 5 bases from J, the junction kept 9 bases outside the gene matches. Per the germline V gene, CDR1 is SGHRS and CDR2 is YFSETQ. In DNA form, the CDR3 reads TGCGCCAGCAGCTTTACGGCAGGGGGAGAGACTGAAGCTTTCTTT. Translating it yields CASSFTAGGETEAFF.

This clonotype was counted a few times. One end of the junction does not line up with germline, which may come from a read error. The CDR3 here is CASSRPGSENTIYF. The CDR3, as DNA: TGTGCCAGCAGCCGCCCGGGTTCTGAAAACACCATATATTTT. The chain joins TRBV7-9 to TRBJ1-3; no reliable D call. The CDR3 sequence is 14 residues long. Germline values: CDR1 SEHNR, CDR2 FQNEAQ (reference sequence).